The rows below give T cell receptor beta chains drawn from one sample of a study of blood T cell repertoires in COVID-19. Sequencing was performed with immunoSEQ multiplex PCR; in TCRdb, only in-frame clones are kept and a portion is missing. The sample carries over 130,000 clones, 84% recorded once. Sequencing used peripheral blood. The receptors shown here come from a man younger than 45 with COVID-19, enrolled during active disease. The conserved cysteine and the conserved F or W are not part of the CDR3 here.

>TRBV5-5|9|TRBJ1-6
ASSLAGALH
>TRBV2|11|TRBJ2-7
ASDQGQGYEQY
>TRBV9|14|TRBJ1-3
ASSPETPILGNTIY
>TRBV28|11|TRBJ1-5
ASSPLSNQPQH
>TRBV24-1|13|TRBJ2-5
ATSDPRQNQETQY
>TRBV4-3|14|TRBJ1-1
ASSQDRTAMNTEAF
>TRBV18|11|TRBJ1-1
ASSPGRNTEAF
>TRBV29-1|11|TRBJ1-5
SVGQEINQPQH
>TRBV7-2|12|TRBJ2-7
ASSSTGFGGEQY
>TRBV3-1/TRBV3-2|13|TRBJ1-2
ASSLVQGREYGYT
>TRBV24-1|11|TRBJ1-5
ATSTVSGQPQH
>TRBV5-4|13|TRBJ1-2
ASSLGVQGAYGYT
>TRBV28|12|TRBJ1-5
AYGTGASNQPQH
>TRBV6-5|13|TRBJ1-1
ASRETGGRGTEAF
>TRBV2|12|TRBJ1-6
ASSGGGLNSPLH
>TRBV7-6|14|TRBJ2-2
ASSPEVVLNTGELF
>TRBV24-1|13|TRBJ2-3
ATSDGVLNTDTQY
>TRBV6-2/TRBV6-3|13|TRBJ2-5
ASSYSAVPQETQY
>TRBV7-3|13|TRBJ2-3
ASSLASGRTDTQY
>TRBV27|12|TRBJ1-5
ASRYRGGNQPQH
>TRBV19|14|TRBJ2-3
ARGTSGRAGTDTQY
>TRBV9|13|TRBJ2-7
ASSPKPQGSYEQY
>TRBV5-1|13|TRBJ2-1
ASSLEGLVANEQF
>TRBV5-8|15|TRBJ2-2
ASSLTRLAANTGELF
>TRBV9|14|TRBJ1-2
ASSSPPSGGGRGYT
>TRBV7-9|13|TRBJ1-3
ASSLGGASGNTIY
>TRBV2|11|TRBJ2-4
ASSESRLNIQY
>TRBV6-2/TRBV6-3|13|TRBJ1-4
ASSPGQLTNEKLF
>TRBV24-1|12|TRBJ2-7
ATSLAGGPDEQY
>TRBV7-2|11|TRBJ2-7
ASSPTGGYEQY
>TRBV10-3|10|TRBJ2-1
AISEAPGTVF